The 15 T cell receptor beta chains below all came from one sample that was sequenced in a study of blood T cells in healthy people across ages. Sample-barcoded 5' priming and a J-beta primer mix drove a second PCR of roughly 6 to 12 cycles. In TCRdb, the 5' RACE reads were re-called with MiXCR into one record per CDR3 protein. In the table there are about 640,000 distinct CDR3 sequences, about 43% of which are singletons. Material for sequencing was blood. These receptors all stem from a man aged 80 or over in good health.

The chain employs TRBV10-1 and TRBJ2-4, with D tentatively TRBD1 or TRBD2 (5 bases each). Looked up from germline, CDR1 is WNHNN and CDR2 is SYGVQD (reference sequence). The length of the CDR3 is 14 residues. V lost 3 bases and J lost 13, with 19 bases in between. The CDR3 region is CASSDGAPYDEQYF. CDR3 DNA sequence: TGCGCCAGCAGTGACGGGGCTCCCTACGATGAGCAGTACTTC.

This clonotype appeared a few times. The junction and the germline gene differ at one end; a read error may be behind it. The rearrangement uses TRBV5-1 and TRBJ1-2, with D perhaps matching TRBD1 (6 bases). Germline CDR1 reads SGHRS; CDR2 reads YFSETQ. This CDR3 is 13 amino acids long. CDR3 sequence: CASNREEGGRYTF. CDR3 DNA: TGTGCCAGCAACCGGGAGGAAGGGGGTCGCTACACCTTC.

CDR3 bases: TGCAGTGCTAGAGACCCCCGGAGTGGCACAGATACGCAGTATTTT. Its protein product is CSARDPRSGTDTQYF. The chain combines TRBV20-1 with TRBJ2-3; D not certain. The V end lost 0 bases, the J end lost 1 base, and 11 bases lay between the germline ends. This CDR3 region has 15 residues. Germline V lookup: CDR1 DFQATT, CDR2 SNEGSKA (reference sequence).

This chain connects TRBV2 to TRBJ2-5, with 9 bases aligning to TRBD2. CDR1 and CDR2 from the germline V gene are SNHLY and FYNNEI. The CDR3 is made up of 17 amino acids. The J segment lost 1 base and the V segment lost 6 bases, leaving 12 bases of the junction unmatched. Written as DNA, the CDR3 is TGTGCCAGCAGAGACGGGTTTAGCGGGGGAGCCCAAGAGACCCAGTACTTC. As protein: CASRDGFSGGAQETQYF. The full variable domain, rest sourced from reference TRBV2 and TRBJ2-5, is EPEVTQTPSHQVTQMGQEVILRCVPISNHLYFYWYRQILGQKVEFLVSFYNNEISEKSEIFDDQFSVERPDGSNFTLKIRSTKLEDSAMYFCASRDGFSGGAQETQYFGPGTRLLVL.

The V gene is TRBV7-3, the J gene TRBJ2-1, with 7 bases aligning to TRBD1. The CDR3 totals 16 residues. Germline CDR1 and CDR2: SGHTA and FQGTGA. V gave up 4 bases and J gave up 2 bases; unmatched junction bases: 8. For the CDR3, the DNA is TGTGCCAGCAGCTCACAGGGACAGCGAACCTACAATGAGCAGTTCTTC. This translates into CASSSQGQRTYNEQFF.

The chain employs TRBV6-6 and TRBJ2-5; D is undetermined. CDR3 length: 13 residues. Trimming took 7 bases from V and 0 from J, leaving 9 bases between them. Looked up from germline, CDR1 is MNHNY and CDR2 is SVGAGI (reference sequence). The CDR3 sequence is CASIQRYQETQYF. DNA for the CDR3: TGTGCCAGCATCCAACGGTACCAAGAGACCCAGTACTTC.

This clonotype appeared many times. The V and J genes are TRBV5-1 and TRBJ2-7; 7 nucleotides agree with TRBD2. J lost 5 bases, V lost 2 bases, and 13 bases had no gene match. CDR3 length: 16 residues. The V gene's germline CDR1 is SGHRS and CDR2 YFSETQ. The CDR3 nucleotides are TGCGCCAGCAGCTTCCGCGGGAGCCCTCCAAGGAACGAGCAGTACTTC. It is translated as CASSFRGSPPRNEQYF.

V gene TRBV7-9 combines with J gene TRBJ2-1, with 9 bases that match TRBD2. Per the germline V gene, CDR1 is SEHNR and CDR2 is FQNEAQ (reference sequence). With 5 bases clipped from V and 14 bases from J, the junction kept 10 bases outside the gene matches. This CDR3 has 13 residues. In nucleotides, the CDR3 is TGTGCCAGCAGCGTAGAGTTAGCGGGAGAGGAGTTCTTC. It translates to CASSVELAGEEFF.

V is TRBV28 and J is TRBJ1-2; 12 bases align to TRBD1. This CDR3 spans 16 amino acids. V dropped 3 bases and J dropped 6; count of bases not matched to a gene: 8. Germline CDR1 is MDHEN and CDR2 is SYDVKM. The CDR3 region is CASSFGGQGARNGYTF. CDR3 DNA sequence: TGTGCCAGCAGTTTCGGGGGACAGGGGGCAAGGAATGGCTACACCTTC.

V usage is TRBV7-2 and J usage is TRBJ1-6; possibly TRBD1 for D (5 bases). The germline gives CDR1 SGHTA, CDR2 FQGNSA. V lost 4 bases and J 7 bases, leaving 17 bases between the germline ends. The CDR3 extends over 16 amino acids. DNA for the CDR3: TGTGCCAGCAGCTCACAAAGGGGCCCCAAGAATTCACCCCTCCACTTT. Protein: CASSSQRGPKNSPLHF.

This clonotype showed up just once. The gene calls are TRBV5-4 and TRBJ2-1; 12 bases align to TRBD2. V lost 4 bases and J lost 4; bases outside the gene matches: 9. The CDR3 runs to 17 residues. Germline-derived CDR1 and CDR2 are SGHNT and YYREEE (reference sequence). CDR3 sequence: CASSSNLAGGFYNEQFF. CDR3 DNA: TGTGCCAGCAGCAGCAACCTAGCGGGAGGGTTTTACAATGAGCAGTTCTTC.

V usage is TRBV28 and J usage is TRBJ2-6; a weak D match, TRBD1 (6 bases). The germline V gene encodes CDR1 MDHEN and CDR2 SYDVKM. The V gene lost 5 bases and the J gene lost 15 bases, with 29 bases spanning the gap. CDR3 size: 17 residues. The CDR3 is CASSPLEFNRVNFPLTF. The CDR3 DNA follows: TGTGCCAGCAGTCCCCTGGAGTTTAACAGGGTCAACTTCCCCCTGACTTTC.

In DNA form, the CDR3 reads TGTGCCAGCAGCTTAGGCGGGGCCATGAGCGAGCAGTACTTC. The encoded protein is CASSLGGAMSEQYF. The rearrangement joins TRBV11-3 to TRBJ2-5; TRBD2 might be the D (6 bases). The tail of the sequence fits TRBJ2-7 better, so the J call may be wrong. Germline V gene lookup returns CDR1 SGHNT and CDR2 YENEEA. The CDR3 sequence is 14 residues long.

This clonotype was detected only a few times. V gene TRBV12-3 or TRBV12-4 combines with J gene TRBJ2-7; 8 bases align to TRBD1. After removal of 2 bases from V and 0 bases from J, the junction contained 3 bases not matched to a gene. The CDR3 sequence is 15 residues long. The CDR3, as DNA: TGTGCCAGCAGTTTACAGCAGGGGGCCTCCTACGAGCAGTACTTC. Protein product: CASSLQQGASYEQYF.

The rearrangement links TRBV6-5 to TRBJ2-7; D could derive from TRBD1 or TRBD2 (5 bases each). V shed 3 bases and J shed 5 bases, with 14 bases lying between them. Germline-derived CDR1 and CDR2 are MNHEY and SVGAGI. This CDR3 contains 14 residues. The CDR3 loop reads CASSYNRRSDEQYF. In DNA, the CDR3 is TGTGCCAGCAGTTATAACAGGAGGTCCGACGAGCAGTACTTC.